A selection of T cell receptor beta chains follows, all from one sample in a study. TCRdb re-derived calls from the RT-PCR reads in MiXCR, one entry per CDR3 protein. Among fewer than 800,000 distinct CDR3 sequences listed, 11% to 15% were seen once. Sequenced material: memory CD4+ T cells from blood. Receptors originate from a female donor in good health, serving as a healthy control. CDR3s include the opening cysteine and the closing phenylalanine or tryptophan. Fields, in order: V gene, J gene, CDR3 length, D gene, clone size, CDR3 DNA, CDR3 protein. The D gene is left open where the match is weak. Size is stated for part of the rows, as once, few or many counts, or as a class when the clone is expanded.

TRBV7-3	TRBJ2-1	16	.	.	TGTGCCAGCAGCTTAATGGGGTCGAGCTCCTACAATGAGCAGTTCTTC	CASSLMGSSSYNEQFF
TRBV5-1	TRBJ2-2	15	.	.	TGCGCCAGCAGTTTTACCGGGACGAACACCGGGGAGCTGTTTTTT	CASSFTGTNTGELFF
TRBV4-3	TRBJ2-1	15	.	few	TGCGCCAGCAGCCAAGAATTTGACTCCTACAATGAGCAGTTCTTC	CASSQEFDSYNEQFF
TRBV15	TRBJ2-1	19	TRBD2	many	TGTGCCACCAGCAGAGATATGAGGACTAGCGGGTTTCATATAATGGAGCAGTTCTTC	CATSRDMRTSGFHIMEQFF
TRBV20-1	TRBJ2-2	16	TRBD1	.	TGCAGTGCGCCGGGGACAGGGGCTTCGAACACCGGGGAGCTGTTTTTT	CSAPGTGASNTGELFF
TRBV11-1	TRBJ2-6	16	.	.	TGTGCCAGCAGCCCCAGTCGTTACTCTGGGGCCAACGTCCTGACTTTC	CASSPSRYSGANVLTF
TRBV28	TRBJ1-5	15	.	.	TGTGCCAGCAGTTTAGAGGTCGGGGCAGATCGGCCCCAGCATTTT	CASSLEVGADRPQHF
TRBV15	TRBJ2-5	17	.	.	TGTGCCACCAGCAGAGTTGGTCAGGTCCTTCGAAGGGGGACCCAGTACTTC	CATSRVGQVLRRGTQYF
TRBV7-2	TRBJ1-2	16	TRBD1	many	TGTGCCAGCAGCGACCGGGACAGATTCCTATCTATTGGCTACACCTTC	CASSDRDRFLSIGYTF
TRBV18	TRBJ2-1	16	TRBD2	.	TGTGCCAGCTCACCCCGACTAGCAAAGTCCTACAATGAGCAGTTCTTC	CASSPRLAKSYNEQFF
TRBV6-4	TRBJ2-1	15	TRBD2	.	TGTGCCAGCAAGTACATAGCGGGAGCGGGGAATGAGCAGTTCTTC	CASKYIAGAGNEQFF
TRBV5-1	TRBJ1-1	14	.	.	TGCGCCAGCAGCCTATACGCCATGAACACTGAAGCTTTCTTT	CASSLYAMNTEAFF
TRBV6-2/TRBV6-3	TRBJ1-3	14	.	.	TGTGCCAGCAGTGACGGACACTTGGAGTGGACCATATATTTT	CASSDGHLEWTIYF